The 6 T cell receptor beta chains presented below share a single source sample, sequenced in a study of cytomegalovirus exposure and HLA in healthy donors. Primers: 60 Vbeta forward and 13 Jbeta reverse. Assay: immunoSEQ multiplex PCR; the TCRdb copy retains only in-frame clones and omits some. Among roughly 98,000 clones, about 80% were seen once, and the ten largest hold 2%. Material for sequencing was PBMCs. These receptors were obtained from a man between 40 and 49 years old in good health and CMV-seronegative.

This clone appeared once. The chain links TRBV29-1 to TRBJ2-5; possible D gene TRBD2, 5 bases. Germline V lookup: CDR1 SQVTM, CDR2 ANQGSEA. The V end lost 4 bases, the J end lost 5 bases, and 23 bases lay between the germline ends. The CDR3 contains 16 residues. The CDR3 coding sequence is TGCAGCGTTGGGGTGGGGATTGGAGGCCGAGGGGAGACCCAGTACTTC. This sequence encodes CSVGVGIGGRGETQYF.

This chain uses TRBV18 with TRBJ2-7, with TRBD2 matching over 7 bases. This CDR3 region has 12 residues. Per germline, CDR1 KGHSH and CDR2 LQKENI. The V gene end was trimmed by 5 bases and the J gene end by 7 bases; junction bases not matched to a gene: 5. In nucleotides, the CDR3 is TGTGCCAGCTCAATTGGGGGGGAAGAGCAGTACTTC. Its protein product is CASSIGGEEQYF.

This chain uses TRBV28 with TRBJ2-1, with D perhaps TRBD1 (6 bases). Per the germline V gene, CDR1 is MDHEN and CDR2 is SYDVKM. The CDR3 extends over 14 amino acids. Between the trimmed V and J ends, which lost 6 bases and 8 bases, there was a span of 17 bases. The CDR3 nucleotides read TGTGCCAGCAGCGCCTATGACAGGCGGGATGAGCAGTTCTTC. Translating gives CASSAYDRRDEQFF. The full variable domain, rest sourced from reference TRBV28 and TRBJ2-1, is DVKVTQSSRYLVKRTGEKVFLECVQDMDHENMFWYRQDPGLGLRLIYFSYDVKMKEKGDIPEGYSVSREKKERFSLILESASTNQTSMYLCASSAYDRRDEQFFGPGTRLTVL.

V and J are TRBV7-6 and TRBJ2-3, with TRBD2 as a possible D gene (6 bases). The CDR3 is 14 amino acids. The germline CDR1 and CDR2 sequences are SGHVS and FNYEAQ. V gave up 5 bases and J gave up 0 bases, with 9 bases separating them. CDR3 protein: CASSGGVSTDTQYF. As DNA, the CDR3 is TGTGCCAGCAGCGGCGGGGTTAGCACAGATACGCAGTATTTT.

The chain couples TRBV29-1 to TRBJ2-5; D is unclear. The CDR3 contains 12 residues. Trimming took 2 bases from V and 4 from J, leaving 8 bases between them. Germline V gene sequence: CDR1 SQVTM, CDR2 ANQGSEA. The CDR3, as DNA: TGCAGCGTTGAAAGAGTCCCAGAGACCCAGTACTTC. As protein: CSVERVPETQYF.

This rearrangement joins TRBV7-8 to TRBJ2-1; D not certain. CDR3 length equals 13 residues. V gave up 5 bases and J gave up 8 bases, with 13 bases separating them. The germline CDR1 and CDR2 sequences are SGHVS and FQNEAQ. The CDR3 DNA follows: TGTGCCAGCAGCCCCCCCAAAACAGATGAGCAGTTCTTC. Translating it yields CASSPPKTDEQFF.